This TCR beta chain was profiled in a study of cytomegalovirus exposure and HLA in healthy donors. 13 Jbeta primers and 60 Vbeta primers were used for the PCR. Profiled with immunoSEQ multiplex PCR; TCRdb holds only in-frame clones, not every one. The repertoire includes approximately 170,000 clones, roughly 79% of them detected once, and about 1% sits in the top ten. Germline CDR1 is SNHLY and CDR2 is FYNNEI. The length of the CDR3 is 14 residues. The V end lost 1 base, the J end lost 2 bases, and 8 bases lay between the germline ends. This clone was observed a single time. The receptor comes from a middle-aged woman in good health and CMV-seronegative. Material: PBMCs. The chain carries TRBV2 and TRBJ2-5, with a possible D match to TRBD1 (5 bases). CDR3 loop: CASSEEAGQETQYF. The CDR3 bases are TGTGCCAGCAGTGAAGAGGCAGGGCAAGAGACCCAGTACTTC.